The present T cell receptor beta chain was sequenced within a study of circulating and synovial CD4+ cells in juvenile arthritis. Findings of the study overall: Measured synovium overlap likely understates the true shared repertoire. CPL versus bulk CD4 samples: T cell genome counts differed by at least an order of magnitude. Compared with bulk blood, circulating pathogenic-like lymphocytes shared substantially more CDR3 sequences with synovial T cells.

Of note for this clone: Its antigen is as yet unknown.

This table comes from immunoSEQ multiplex PCR, and its TCRdb copy is limited to in-frame clones, with some not included. The sample yields about 33,000 clones, roughly 95% seen once. Looked up from germline, CDR1 is SQVTM and CDR2 is ANQGSEA. Trimming stripped 6 bases from V and 3 bases from J, with 11 bases between. The CDR3 runs to 12 residues. The clonotype was recovered from a human donor with juvenile idiopathic arthritis. Sequencing was performed on CD4+ T cells from blood. The V call is TRBV29-1, the J call TRBJ2-5, with TRBD2 as a possible D gene (5 bases). CDR3 loop: CSVRTGEETQYF. DNA for the CDR3: TGCAGCGTCAGGACTGGGGAAGAGACCCAGTACTTC.